This T cell receptor (beta chain) was identified during a study of cytomegalovirus exposure and HLA in healthy donors. General observations from the study: Compared with the approximately 680-donor mean, an Asian-associated ancestry cluster reportedly had fewer N-insertions, according to a later analysis.

With regard to this clone: Its antigen is currently unknown.

The CDR3 consists of 16 residues. V gave up 6 bases and J gave up 1 base, with 17 bases separating them. Germline-derived CDR1 and CDR2 are LNHDA and SQIVND (reference sequence). PCR primers comprised 60 Vbeta and 13 Jbeta primers. Measured with immunoSEQ multiplex PCR; TCRdb has only the in-frame clones, and not every one. The data show fewer than 250,000 clones, around 81% seen once. Sequenced material: PBMCs. This chain connects TRBV19 to TRBJ2-3, with unresolved D. This TCR derives from a woman in her forties or fifties in good health and CMV-seropositive. The CDR3 DNA reads as TGTGCCAGTAGCCCTCGCAGGATTTCGGGCACAGATACGCAGTATTTT. Translation: CASSPRRISGTDTQYF.